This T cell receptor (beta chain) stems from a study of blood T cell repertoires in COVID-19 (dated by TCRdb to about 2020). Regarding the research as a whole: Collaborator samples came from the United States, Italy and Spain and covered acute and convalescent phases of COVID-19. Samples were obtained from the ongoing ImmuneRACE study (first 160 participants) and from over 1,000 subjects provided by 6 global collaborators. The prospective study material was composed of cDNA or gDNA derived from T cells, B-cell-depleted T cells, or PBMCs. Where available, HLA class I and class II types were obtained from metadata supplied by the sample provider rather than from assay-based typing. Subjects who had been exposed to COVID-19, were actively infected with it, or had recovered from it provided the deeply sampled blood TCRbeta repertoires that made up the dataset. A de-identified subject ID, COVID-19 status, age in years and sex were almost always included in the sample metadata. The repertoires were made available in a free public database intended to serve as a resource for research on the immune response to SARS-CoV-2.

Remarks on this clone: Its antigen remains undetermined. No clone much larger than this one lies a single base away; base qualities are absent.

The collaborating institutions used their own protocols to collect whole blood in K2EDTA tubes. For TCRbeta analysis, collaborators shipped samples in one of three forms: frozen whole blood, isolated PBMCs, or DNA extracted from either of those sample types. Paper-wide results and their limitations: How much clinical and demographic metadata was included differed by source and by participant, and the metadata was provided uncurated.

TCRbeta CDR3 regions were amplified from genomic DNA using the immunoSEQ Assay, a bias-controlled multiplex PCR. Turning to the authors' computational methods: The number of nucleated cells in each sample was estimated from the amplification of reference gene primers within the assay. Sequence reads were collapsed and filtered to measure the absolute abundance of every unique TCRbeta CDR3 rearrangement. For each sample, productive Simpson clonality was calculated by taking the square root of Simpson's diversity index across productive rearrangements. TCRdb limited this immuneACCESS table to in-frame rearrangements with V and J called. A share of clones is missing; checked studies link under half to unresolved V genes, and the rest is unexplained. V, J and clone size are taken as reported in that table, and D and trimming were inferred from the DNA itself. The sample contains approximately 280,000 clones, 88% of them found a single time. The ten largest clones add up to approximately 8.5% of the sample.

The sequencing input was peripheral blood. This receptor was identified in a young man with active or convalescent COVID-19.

In nucleotides, the sequence is TGTGCCAGCAGCCTGGGACTAGCGGGGGCGGATGAGCAGTTCTTC. Translated, this is CASSLGLAGADEQFF. The rearrangement joined TRBV5-6 to TRBJ2-1; TRBD2 agrees with 14 junctional bases. CDR1 and CDR2 are drawn from the germline V gene: SGHDT, YYEEEE. The CDR3, cysteine through phenylalanine, is 15 amino acids long. The sequence is cut down to CDR3 DNA, 45 bases in frame from base 1. Trimming takes 4 bases off V and 8 bases off J; junction bases not matched to a gene: 5.